What follows describes a single TCR beta chain. This clone's antigen is unknown. Qualities for individual bases were not recorded, and no much larger clone is one base off. The data were taken from a study of response to subunit inactivated influenza vaccine (dated by TCRdb to the late 2010s). A note on the overall study: The study used deep quantitative T cell receptor repertoire profiling to track responses to a trivalent subunit inactivated influenza vaccine. What the work shows at the level of the full study, not this receptor alone: The authors proposed that each seasonal influenza vaccination may bring in only a limited number of new T cells.

For CDR1 and CDR2, the germline V gene lists SGHTA and FQGNSA. The junction shows trimming of 5 bases on V and 9 bases on J, plus 17 bases between the germline ends. From cysteine to phenylalanine, the CDR3 is 15 amino acids long. Only the CDR3 DNA stays, 45 bases, in frame from base 1. Preparation of the library involved RT-PCR. The data were produced on an Illumina HiSeq 2500. TCRdb reprocessing: public reads trimmed at Q25 with fastp, clones called with MiXCR, in-frame beta chains kept. Here each entry gathers all rows of one CDR3 protein and keeps the most common genes and DNA. This sample holds 450,000 to 550,000 distinct CDR3 sequences; about 25% were observed only once. In total, the top ten clones hold 1.5% to 2% of the sample.

This receptor was identified in a man between 45 and 60 years old who received an inactivated influenza vaccine. Donor details come from another sample of the same person, matched by shared clones. The chain is encoded by TRBV7-2 joined to TRBJ1-6, with the D gene not confidently named. Sequencing used CD4+ T cells sorted from PBMCs, obtained approximately 5 days after vaccination. The CDR3 protein sequence reads: CASSQDIGCSSPLHF. The nucleotide sequence is TGTGCCAGCAGCCAAGATATAGGGTGCAGTTCACCCCTCCACTTT.